This T cell receptor beta chain originates from a study of blood T cell repertoires in COVID-19 (dated by TCRdb to 2018 to 2020). About the full investigation: Collaborator samples came from the United States, Italy and Spain and covered acute and convalescent phases of COVID-19. Subjects who had been exposed to COVID-19, were actively infected with it, or had recovered from it provided the deeply sampled blood TCRbeta repertoires that made up the dataset. Sample metadata almost always included a de-identified subject ID, COVID-19 status, age in years and sex. The prospective study material was composed of cDNA or gDNA derived from T cells, B-cell-depleted T cells, or PBMCs. The samples were drawn from the first 160 participants of the ongoing ImmuneRACE study and from roughly 1,300 subjects provided by 6 global collaborators. Where HLA class I and class II types were available, the types were taken from metadata supplied by the sample provider, not from assay-based typing. A freely available public database, intended as a resource for researchers studying the immune response to SARS-CoV-2, is where the repertoires were released.

The immunoSEQ Assay, a bias-controlled multiplex PCR, was used to amplify TCRbeta CDR3 regions from genomic DNA. In the original analysis: Within the assay, amplification of reference gene primers was used to estimate how many nucleated cells each sample contained. To quantify the absolute abundance of each unique TCRbeta CDR3 rearrangement, sequence reads were collapsed and filtered. Productive Simpson clonality was computed per sample as the square root of Simpson's diversity index over productive rearrangements. Sourced from immuneACCESS, this table was stored by TCRdb with only in-frame sequences that have V and J called. A share of the clones is absent; for the studies checked, an unresolved V gene accounts for under half, and the remainder has no known explanation. For V, J and clone size, that table is used; D and trimming come from the DNA. Within this sample are roughly 260,000 clones, with 82% of them counted one time only. In total, the top ten clones hold approximately 4.9% of the sample.

The collaborating institutions used their own protocols to collect whole blood in K2EDTA tubes. Collaborator samples were shipped for TCRbeta analysis as frozen whole blood, isolated PBMCs, or DNA extracted from either sample type. In the case of this clone: It has no known antigen specificity. No clone much larger than this one lies a single base away; base qualities are absent.

The germline V gene (reference sequence) gives CDR1 as LGHDT and CDR2 as YNNKEL. The CDR3 contains 15 residues, cysteine and phenylalanine counted. The entry retains the CDR3 DNA only, 45 bases that are in frame from base 1. V loses 4 bases at its end and J loses 6 bases; junction bases beyond the gene matches: 5. The paper's findings and limits, for the study overall: Clinical and demographic metadata were provided uncurated, with the amount varying by source and participant.

This clonotype was sampled from a woman of 80 years or more with active or convalescent COVID-19. Sequencing was done on a sample of peripheral blood. Recombination linked TRBV3-1 (or the pseudogene TRBV3-2) to TRBJ1-5; TRBD1 agrees with 11 junctional bases. The CDR3 reads CASSPGTGGFQPQHF. DNA sequence: TGTGCCAGCAGCCCCGGGACAGGGGGTTTTCAGCCCCAGCATTTT.